The 20 T cell receptor beta chains below were found in one sample sequenced in a study of regulatory T cells in long-lasting Graves disease. CDR3-region Arm-PCR and iRepertoire HTBI primers produced the TCR beta libraries. TCRdb used MiXCR to reprocess the multiplex PCR reads, holding one entry per CDR3 protein. The profile shows about 660,000 distinct CDR3 sequences, about 32% of them singletons. Documented time point: persistent/refractory GD, antithyroid drugs over 5 years with positive TRAb. After RNA was extracted from PBMCs, the TCR library was made from it. Sequencing used peripheral blood mononuclear cells (PBMCs), obtained when the disease was refractory, from a patient treated with antithyroid drugs. The source is a female donor with Graves disease.

This clonotype has more than one count but fewer than ten. This chain joins TRBV28 and TRBJ1-4; possibly TRBD1 for D (6 bases). Germline V gives CDR1 MDHEN, CDR2 SYDVKM. This CDR3 is built from 14 residues. The ends were cut back, 1 base at V and 8 bases at J, with 11 bases in the middle. DNA of the CDR3: TGTGCCAGCAGTTTATCAGGGGTTGGGGAAAAACTGTTTTTT. It codes for CASSLSGVGEKLFF.

The J gene is TRBJ1-6, the V gene TRBV20-1; D is undetermined. V was pared by 0 bases and J by 11 bases, with 5 bases between. Per the germline V gene, CDR1 is DFQATT and CDR2 is SNEGSKA (reference sequence). This CDR3 is built from 11 residues. The chain's CDR3 is CSARDIAPLHF. The CDR3 DNA follows: TGCAGTGCTAGAGATATAGCACCCCTCCACTTT.

This clonotype was detected only a few times. The chain recombines TRBV7-3 with TRBJ1-1; 7 bases match TRBD1. J was trimmed by 1 base and V by 5 bases; bases with no gene match: 4. This CDR3 comprises 14 residues. The germline gives CDR1 SGHTA, CDR2 FQGTGA. CDR3 in amino acids: CASSGQDGNTEAFF. The CDR3 DNA reads as TGTGCCAGCAGCGGACAGGATGGGAACACTGAAGCTTTCTTT.

This chain uses TRBV2 with TRBJ2-2; tentative D call: TRBD2 (6 bases). The V gene lost 1 base and the J gene lost 4 bases, with 13 bases spanning the gap. This CDR3 is built from 16 residues. CDR1 SNHLY and CDR2 FYNNEI come from the germline V gene. CDR3 protein: CASSEGGNDITGELFF. The CDR3 DNA follows: TGTGCCAGCAGTGAAGGCGGGAACGACATCACCGGGGAGCTGTTTTTT.

This clonotype has only a few counts. The chain has TRBV7-9 and TRBJ2-2; D gene ambiguous. The V and J ends lost 5 bases and 6 bases respectively, with 7 bases between them. The CDR3 spans 12 residues. Germline-derived CDR1 and CDR2 are SEHNR and FQNEAQ (reference sequence). The CDR3 here is CASSVSAGELFF. In DNA form, the CDR3 reads TGTGCCAGCAGCGTATCTGCCGGGGAGCTGTTTTTT.

V is TRBV7-9 and J is TRBJ2-5, with D possibly being TRBD1 or TRBD2 (5 bases each). Germline CDR1 is SEHNR and CDR2 is FQNEAQ (reference sequence). The V end lost 3 bases, the J end lost 3 bases, and 14 bases lay between the germline ends. The CDR3 covers 15 residues. CDR3 loop: CASSFHGTEEETQYF. The CDR3 coding sequence is TGTGCCAGCAGCTTTCACGGGACCGAAGAAGAGACCCAGTACTTC.

The chain uses TRBV11-2 and TRBJ2-2, with 14 bases aligning to TRBD2. The CDR3 extends over 20 amino acids. With 5 bases clipped from V and 4 bases from J, the junction kept 15 bases outside the gene matches. Germline V CDR1 and CDR2: SGHAT, FQNNGV. Here the CDR3 reads CASSTPGLAGVVPGTGELFF. In DNA form, the CDR3 reads TGTGCCAGCAGCACGCCGGGACTAGCGGGAGTTGTTCCTGGCACCGGGGAGCTGTTTTTT.

This clonotype was observed a handful of times. The genes are TRBV11-2 and TRBJ1-2; TRBD1 might be the D (5 bases). The CDR3 has 16 residues. Germline lookup yields CDR1 SGHAT and CDR2 FQNNGV. The V gene lost 5 bases and the J gene lost 4 bases, with 20 bases spanning the gap. The CDR3 sequence: CASSPGRGSSGYGYTF. The CDR3 bases are TGTGCCAGCAGCCCAGGCCGGGGGAGTTCCGGCTATGGCTACACCTTC.

Many counts were recorded for this clonotype. The rearrangement links TRBV29-1 to TRBJ1-2, with a weak D call TRBD1 (6 bases). The CDR3 totals 11 residues. Germline CDR1 reads SQVTM; CDR2 reads ANQGSEA. The germline V and J ends were trimmed by 4 bases and 6 bases, with 9 bases remaining between them. In DNA, the CDR3 is TGCAGCGTTGTAAGGGGGGATGGCTACACCTTC. Amino acid sequence: CSVVRGDGYTF.

This CDR3 is CSARGDSGHYNEQFF. The CDR3, as DNA: TGCAGTGCTAGGGGAGATAGCGGCCACTACAATGAGCAGTTCTTC. The chain is built from TRBV20-1 and TRBJ2-1; D may be TRBD2 (6 bases). The V end lost 3 bases, the J end lost 3 bases, and 15 bases lay between the germline ends. Looked up from germline, CDR1 is DFQATT and CDR2 is SNEGSKA (reference sequence). The CDR3 length is 15 residues.

This clonotype appeared many times. V is TRBV20-1 and J is TRBJ1-1, with 11 bases that match TRBD1. V gave up 6 bases and J gave up 3 bases; unmatched junction bases: 6. Germline CDR1 is DFQATT and CDR2 is SNEGSKA (reference sequence). The CDR3 contains 14 residues. In DNA, the CDR3 is TGCAGTGCGCCTGGACAGGGGGCCGACACTGAAGCTTTCTTT. This gives the protein CSAPGQGADTEAFF.

Comments on this clonotype: A much larger clonotype is one base distant, so this may be a read error. The chain employs TRBV28 and TRBJ2-7; no reliable D call. Germline CDR1 is MDHEN and CDR2 is SYDVKM. The CDR3 sequence is 12 residues long. For the CDR3, the DNA is TGTGCCGGCAGTTCCGTCTCCTACGAGCAGTACTTC. This encodes CAGSSVSYEQYF.

This clonotype showed up just a few times. The rearrangement uses TRBV7-9 and TRBJ1-6; D is possibly TRBD1 (6 bases). There are 13 residues in the CDR3. V was trimmed by 4 bases and J by 7 bases, leaving 8 bases between them. Per the germline V gene, CDR1 is SEHNR and CDR2 is FQNEAQ (reference sequence). The CDR3, as DNA: TGTGCCAGCAGCTCCGGGGGCAATTCACCCCTCCACTTT. Translated, it gives CASSSGGNSPLHF.

This clonotype was counted between two and nine times. V usage is TRBV6-1 and J usage is TRBJ1-5; maybe TRBD1 (5 bases). Germline V gene data show CDR1 as MNHNS and CDR2 as SASEGT. V lost 0 bases and J 2 bases, leaving 11 bases between the germline ends. The CDR3 has 16 residues. The CDR3 DNA is TGTGCCAGCAGTGAAGCTTGGGACGAGGGCAATCAGCCCCAGCATTTT. Its protein product is CASSEAWDEGNQPQHF.

J is TRBJ2-7 and V is TRBV11-2, with 9 bases identical to TRBD1. The CDR3 covers 14 residues. V shed 8 bases and J 5 bases; nucleotides not matched to a gene: 10. Germline V gene lookup returns CDR1 SGHAT and CDR2 FQNNGV. This CDR3 is CASLAGTGMDEQYF. The CDR3 coding sequence is TGTGCCAGCCTCGCCGGGACAGGGATGGACGAGCAGTACTTC. The full variable domain, in which reference TRBV11-2 and TRBJ2-7 provide the parts outside the CDR3, is EAGVAQSPRYKIIEKRQSVAFWCNPISGHATLYWYQQILGQGPKLLIQFQNNGVVDDSQLPKDRFSAERLKGVDSTLKIQPAKLEDSAVYLCASLAGTGMDEQYFGPGTRLTVT.

This clonotype has more than one count but fewer than ten. The chain couples TRBV11-2 to TRBJ2-2; D is perhaps TRBD1 (5 bases). The CDR3 has 18 amino acids. V lost 0 bases and J lost 2, with 16 bases in between. Germline V gene data show CDR1 as SGHAT and CDR2 as FQNNGV. The CDR3 loop reads CASSLEGPAGINTGELFF. Written as DNA, the CDR3 is TGTGCCAGCAGCTTAGAAGGGCCAGCAGGGATTAACACCGGGGAGCTGTTTTTT.

This clonotype was detected a few times. The chain is built from TRBV6-9 and TRBJ2-5; 12 positions match TRBD2. Germline CDR1 is MNHGY and CDR2 is SVAAGI. The CDR3 sequence is 18 residues long. V lost 3 bases, J lost 1 base, and 9 bases stayed unmatched. This chain's CDR3 is CASSYFMTSGRPQETQYF. The CDR3 DNA is TGTGCCAGCAGTTACTTCATGACTAGCGGGAGACCCCAAGAGACCCAGTACTTC.

This chain uses TRBV3-1 with TRBJ2-7, with 9 bases fitting TRBD2. The CDR3 runs 14 residues. Losses at the gene ends were 1 base for V and 6 bases for J; bases not matched to a gene: 4. Germline V lookup: CDR1 LGHDT, CDR2 YNNKEL (reference sequence). The CDR3 sequence: CASSQGELAGEQYF. DNA of the CDR3: TGTGCCAGCAGCCAAGGAGAACTAGCGGGCGAGCAGTACTTC.

This clonotype showed up just once. The chain is built from TRBV3-1 and TRBJ2-7; 8 nucleotides agree with TRBD1. Germline assignment: CDR1 LGHDT and CDR2 YNNKEL (reference sequence). CDR3 length equals 14 residues. V dropped 3 bases and J dropped 7; count of bases not matched to a gene: 8. The CDR3 protein is CASSHRTGSGEQYF. In DNA, the CDR3 is TGTGCCAGCAGCCACAGGACAGGGAGCGGGGAGCAGTACTTC.

This clonotype has a count of ten or more. The chain joins TRBV12-3 or TRBV12-4 to TRBJ1-5; D is possibly TRBD1 (5 bases). V was pared by 3 bases and J by 5 bases, with 8 bases between. This CDR3 is 13 amino acids long. The CDR3 sequence is CASSFRAYQPQHF. The CDR3 coding sequence is TGTGCCAGCAGTTTCAGGGCTTATCAGCCCCAGCATTTT.